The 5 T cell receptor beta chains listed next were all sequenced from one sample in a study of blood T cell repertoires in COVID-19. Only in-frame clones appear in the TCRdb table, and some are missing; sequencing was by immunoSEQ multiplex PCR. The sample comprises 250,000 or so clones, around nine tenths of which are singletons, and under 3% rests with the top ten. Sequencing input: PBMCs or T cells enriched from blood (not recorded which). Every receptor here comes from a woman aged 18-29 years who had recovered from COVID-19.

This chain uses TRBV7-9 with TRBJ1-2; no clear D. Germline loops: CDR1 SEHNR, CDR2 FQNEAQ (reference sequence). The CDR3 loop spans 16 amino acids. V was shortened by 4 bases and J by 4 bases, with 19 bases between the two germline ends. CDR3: CASSSPTGRYRYGYTF. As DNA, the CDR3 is TGTGCCAGCAGCTCCCCGACCGGGAGGTATCGCTATGGCTACACCTTC.

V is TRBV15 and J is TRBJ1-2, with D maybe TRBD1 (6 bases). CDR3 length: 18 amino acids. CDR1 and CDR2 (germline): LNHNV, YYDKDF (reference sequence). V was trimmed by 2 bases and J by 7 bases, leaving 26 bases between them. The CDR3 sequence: CATSRQSGTLVRKGGYTF. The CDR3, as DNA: TGTGCCACCAGCAGACAATCCGGGACACTCGTCCGGAAGGGTGGCTACACCTTC.

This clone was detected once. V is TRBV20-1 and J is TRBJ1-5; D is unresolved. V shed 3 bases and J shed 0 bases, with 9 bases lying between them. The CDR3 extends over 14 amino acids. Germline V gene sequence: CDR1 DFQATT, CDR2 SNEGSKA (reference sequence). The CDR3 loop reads CSASSEHSNQPQHF. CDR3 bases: TGCAGTGCTAGTTCCGAACATAGCAATCAGCCCCAGCATTTT.

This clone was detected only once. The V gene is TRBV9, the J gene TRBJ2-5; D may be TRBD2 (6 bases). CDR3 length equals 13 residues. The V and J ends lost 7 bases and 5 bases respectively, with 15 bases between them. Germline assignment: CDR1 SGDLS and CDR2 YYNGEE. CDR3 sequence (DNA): TGTGCCAGCGAGGGGCCCGGAGGGGAGACCCAGTACTTC. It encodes CASEGPGGETQYF.

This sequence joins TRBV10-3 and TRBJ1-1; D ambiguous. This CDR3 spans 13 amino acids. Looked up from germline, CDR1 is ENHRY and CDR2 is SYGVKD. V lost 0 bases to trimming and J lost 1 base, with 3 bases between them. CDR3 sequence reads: CAISESANTEAFF. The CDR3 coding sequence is TGTGCCATCAGTGAGTCGGCGAACACTGAAGCTTTCTTT.